Reported below is one TCR beta chain. Per the germline V gene, CDR1 is SGHTA and CDR2 is FQGNSA. This CDR3 is built from 17 residues. Trimming cost V 5 bases and J 6 bases; bases outside gene matches: 10. Per the original data handling: ImmunoSEQ output lacked quality scores and full-length reads, limiting matched filtering. Here immunoSEQ multiplex PCR was the method, and the copy in TCRdb shows in-frame clones only, minus some. V and J calls and clone size are copied from that table; D and trimming were computed from the DNA. The sample consists of about 2 million clones, 95% of them appearing once. The data were obtained in a study of shared clonotypes between healthy human individuals. All donors were Caucasian adults living in Nashville, Tennessee.

V gene TRBV7-2 combines with J gene TRBJ2-2, with 12 bases that match TRBD1. The sequence came from a man aged 18 to 35 in good health. Material: naive CD4+ T cells sorted from blood. Described subset: CD45RA+ positively selected. In nucleotides, the CDR3 is TGTGCCAGCAGCCATTACCCGGGACAGGGGGCCGCCGGGGAGCTGTTTTTT. This gives the protein CASSHYPGQGAAGELFF.